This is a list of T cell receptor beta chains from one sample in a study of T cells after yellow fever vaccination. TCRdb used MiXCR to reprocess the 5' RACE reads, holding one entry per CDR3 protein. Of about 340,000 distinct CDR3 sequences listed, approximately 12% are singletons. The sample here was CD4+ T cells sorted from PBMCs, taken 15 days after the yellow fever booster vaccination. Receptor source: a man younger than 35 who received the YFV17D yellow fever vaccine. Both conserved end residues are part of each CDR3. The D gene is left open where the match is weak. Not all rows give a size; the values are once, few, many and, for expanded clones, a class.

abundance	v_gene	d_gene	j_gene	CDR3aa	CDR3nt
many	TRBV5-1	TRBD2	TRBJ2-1	CASSLRRESYNEQFF	TGCGCCAGCAGCTTGAGGCGGGAGTCCTACAATGAGCAGTTCTTC
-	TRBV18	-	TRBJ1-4	CASSPTVGGRTNEKLFF	TGTGCCAGCTCACCGACCGTGGGGGGCAGGACTAATGAAAAACTGTTTTTT
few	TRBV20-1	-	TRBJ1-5	CSALGRGNQPQHF	TGCAGTGCTCTGGGACGGGGAAATCAGCCCCAGCATTTT
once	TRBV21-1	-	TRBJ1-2	CASSKLPDRGEGYTF	TGTGCCAGCAGCAAATTACCCGACAGGGGGGAAGGCTACACCTTC
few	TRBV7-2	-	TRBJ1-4	CASSLQLGTNEKLFF	TGTGCCAGCAGCTTACAGCTGGGGACTAATGAAAAACTGTTTTTT
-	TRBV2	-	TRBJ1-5	CASSDARGNQPQHF	TGTGCCAGCAGTGATGCCAGGGGAAATCAGCCCCAGCATTTT
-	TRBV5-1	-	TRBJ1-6	CASSLPTGHSPLHF	TGCGCCAGCAGCTTGCCCACGGGTCATTCACCCCTCCACTTT
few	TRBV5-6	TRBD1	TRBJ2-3	CASSLVIFDRAGTDTQYF	TGTGCCAGCAGCTTGGTGATTTTTGACAGGGCCGGTACAGATACGCAGTATTTT
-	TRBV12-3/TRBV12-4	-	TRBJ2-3	CASSPWARGNTQYF	TGTGCCAGCAGTCCGTGGGCCAGAGGGAATACGCAGTATTTT
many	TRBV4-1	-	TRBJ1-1	CASSQEGNPSRPEAFF	TGCGCCAGCAGCCAAGAAGGGAACCCTTCCCGACCTGAAGCTTTCTTT
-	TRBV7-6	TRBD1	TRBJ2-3	CASSLATGAKVQYF	TGTGCCAGCAGCTTAGCGACAGGGGCCAAAGTCCAGTATTTT
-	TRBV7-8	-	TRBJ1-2	CATALRTAYGYTF	TGTGCCACGGCCCTTAGGACAGCCTATGGCTACACCTTC
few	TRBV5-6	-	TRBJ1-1	CASSLRRTEAFF	TGTGCCAGCAGCCTCAGGCGCACTGAAGCTTTCTTT
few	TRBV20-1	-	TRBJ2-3	CSAKEDDTQYF	TGCAGTGCTAAGGAAGACGATACGCAGTATTTT
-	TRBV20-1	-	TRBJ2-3	CSARKGGGLTDTQYF	TGCAGTGCTAGGAAGGGCGGGGGCCTCACAGATACGCAGTATTTT
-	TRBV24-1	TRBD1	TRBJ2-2	CATSDHRGPGELFF	TGTGCCACCAGTGACCACAGGGGGCCCGGGGAGCTGTTTTTT
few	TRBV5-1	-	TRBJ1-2	CASSFSLGGNYGYTF	TGCGCCAGCAGCTTTTCCCTCGGAGGCAATTATGGCTACACCTTC
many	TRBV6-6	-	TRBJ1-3	CASSYYRSSGNTIYF	TGTGCCAGCAGTTACTACAGGTCGTCTGGAAACACCATATATTTT
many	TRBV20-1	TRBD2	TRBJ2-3	CSAPLRSSGGARDTQYF	TGCAGTGCTCCACTTCGATCTAGCGGGGGGGCGAGAGATACGCAGTATTTT
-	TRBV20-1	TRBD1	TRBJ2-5	CSAFQGALNLETQYF	TGCAGTGCTTTCCAGGGGGCGCTGAATCTAGAGACCCAGTACTTC